Shown below are 29 T cell receptor beta chains from a single sample sequenced in a study of cytomegalovirus exposure and HLA in healthy donors. The study ran its PCR with 60 Vbeta and 13 Jbeta primers. The protocol was immunoSEQ multiplex PCR, while the TCRdb copy is restricted to in-frame clones and leaves out a portion. There are approximately 210,000 clones in the sample; 60% to 80% occur only once, and approximately 2% lies in the top ten. Sequencing was performed on PBMCs. All receptors derive from a woman in her twenties or thirties in good health and CMV-seropositive.

The V gene is TRBV30, the J gene TRBJ2-7; tentatively, D is TRBD2 (6 bases). V shed 8 bases and J shed 4 bases, with 21 bases lying between them. CDR3 length: 14 amino acids. Germline values: CDR1 GTSNPN, CDR2 SVGIG (reference sequence). The CDR3 loop is CARRTTRLKYEQYF. CDR3 DNA sequence: TGTGCCCGACGGACTACGCGCCTCAAGTACGAGCAGTACTTC. Full variable domain (rest looked up from reference TRBV30 and TRBJ2-7): SQTIHQWPATLVQPVGSPLSLECTVEGTSNPNLYWYRQAAGRGLQLLFYSVGIGQISSEVPQNLSASRPQDRQFILSSKKLLLSDSGFYLCARRTTRLKYEQYFGPGTRLTVT.

V usage is TRBV7-6 and J usage is TRBJ2-5; D remains unclear. The V and J ends lost 4 bases and 5 bases respectively, with 23 bases between them. The CDR3 consists of 17 residues. The V gene's germline CDR1 is SGHVS and CDR2 FNYEAQ. The CDR3: CASSSKIGTTKVETQYF. For the CDR3, the DNA is TGTGCCAGCAGCTCGAAAATCGGCACTACGAAGGTGGAGACCCAGTACTTC.

This clone was seen more than once but under ten times. V and J are TRBV9 and TRBJ2-6; 8 bases agree with TRBD1. V lost 3 bases to trimming and J lost 2 bases; unmatched junction nucleotides: 7. Per germline, CDR1 SGDLS and CDR2 YYNGEE. The CDR3 consists of 17 residues. The CDR3 sequence: CASSGGTGLAGANVLTF. The CDR3 coding sequence is TGTGCCAGCAGCGGGGGGACAGGACTTGCTGGGGCCAACGTCCTGACTTTC. The variable domain in full, with the rest retrieved from reference TRBV9 and TRBJ2-6, is DSGVTQTPKHLITATGQRVTLRCSPRSGDLSVYWYQQSLDQGLQFLIQYYNGEERAKGNILERFSAQQFPDLHSELNLSSLELGDSALYFCASSGGTGLAGANVLTFGAGSRLTVL.

The chain employs TRBV2 and TRBJ2-5; 9 bases align to TRBD1. V gave up 8 bases and J gave up 4 bases; unmatched junction bases: 5. This CDR3 comprises 13 residues. The V gene's germline CDR1 is SNHLY and CDR2 FYNNEI. This chain's CDR3 is CASSSTGGETQYF. The DNA of the CDR3 is TGTGCCAGCTCTTCGACAGGGGGAGAGACCCAGTACTTC.

In its sample, this clone was seen a few times. The chain employs TRBV5-4 and TRBJ1-4; 10 nucleotides line up with TRBD1. Trimming took 5 bases from V and 8 from J; bases not matched to a gene: 6. Germline CDR1 SGHNT, CDR2 YYREEE (reference sequence). CDR3 length equals 14 residues. This CDR3 is CASSRDRGREKLFF. The CDR3 region has the DNA TGTGCCAGCAGTAGGGACAGGGGTAGAGAAAAACTGTTTTTT.

This clone was counted between two and nine times. V and J are TRBV25-1 and TRBJ2-3; weak D call: TRBD1 (5 bases). This CDR3 region has 16 residues. The germline gives CDR1 MGHDK, CDR2 SYGVNS. Trimming took 3 bases from V and 3 from J, leaving 16 bases between them. The chain's CDR3 is CASSEVAGRRTDTQYF. CDR3 coding DNA: TGTGCCAGCAGTGAGGTCGCAGGGCGGAGAACAGATACGCAGTATTTT.

CDR3 DNA sequence: TGCGCCAGCAGCCCGCTTCCCGGACAGGGGAACACCGGGGAGCTGTTTTTT. Amino acid sequence: CASSPLPGQGNTGELFF. The chain joins TRBV5-1 to TRBJ2-2, with TRBD1 identical over 8 bases. The V segment lost 4 bases and the J segment 1 base; nucleotides outside the gene matches: 9. The CDR3 is made up of 17 amino acids. Germline CDR1 and CDR2: SGHRS and YFSETQ. Based on the CDR3 plus reference TRBV5-1 and TRBJ2-2, the full variable domain is KAGVTQTPRYLIKTRGQQVTLSCSPISGHRSVSWYQQTPGQGLQFLFEYFSETQRNKGNFPGRFSGRQFSNSRSEMNVSTLELGDSALYLCASSPLPGQGNTGELFFGEGSRLTVL.

The V call is TRBV7-2, the J call TRBJ2-1, with TRBD2 identical over 8 bases. The CDR3 has 16 residues. Germline values: CDR1 SGHTA, CDR2 FQGNSA. The V segment lost 0 bases and the J segment 4 bases; nucleotides outside the gene matches: 5. The CDR3 spells CASSLAAGEGYNEQFF. The DNA of the CDR3 is TGTGCCAGCAGCTTAGCAGCGGGAGAAGGATACAATGAGCAGTTCTTC.

The V gene is TRBV19, the J gene TRBJ2-2, with 7 bases that match TRBD2. Losses at the gene ends were 5 bases for V and 0 bases for J; bases not matched to a gene: 3. This CDR3 comprises 15 residues. The V gene's germline CDR1 is LNHDA and CDR2 SQIVND (reference sequence). The CDR3 reads CASSWAGANTGELFF. The CDR3 region has the DNA TGTGCCAGTAGTTGGGCGGGGGCGAACACCGGGGAGCTGTTTTTT.

The chain carries TRBV18 and TRBJ1-3; tentative D call: TRBD1 (6 bases). Trimming left V 3 bases short and J 0 bases short, with 21 bases between. This CDR3 spans 19 amino acids. Germline V gene lookup returns CDR1 KGHSH and CDR2 LQKENI. CDR3 sequence reads: CASSPGPLGGFYSGNTIYF. CDR3 nucleotide sequence: TGTGCCAGCTCACCGGGGCCCCTAGGGGGATTCTACTCTGGAAACACCATATATTTT.

The rearrangement links TRBV18 to TRBJ2-7, with TRBD2 matching over 9 bases. Trimming at V came to 2 bases and at J to 5 bases, leaving 13 bases not matched to a gene. CDR1 and CDR2 from the germline V gene are KGHSH and LQKENI. This CDR3 contains 17 residues. CDR3 bases: TGTGCCAGCTCACCAAACCAACTAGCGGGCCGGAGGAACGAGCAGTACTTC. Residues: CASSPNQLAGRRNEQYF.

J is TRBJ1-5 and V is TRBV28; the D is unclear. Trimming cost V 5 bases and J 4 bases, with 12 bases left between them. The CDR3 covers 14 residues. Per germline, CDR1 MDHEN and CDR2 SYDVKM. Here the CDR3 DNA reads TGTGCCAGCAGTACCCTGTTAGCGAATCAGCCCCAGCATTTT. This sequence encodes CASSTLLANQPQHF.

The chain recombines TRBV28 with TRBJ2-2; no definite D call. There are 14 residues in the CDR3. The germline V gene has CDR1 MDHEN and CDR2 SYDVKM. With 6 bases removed from V and 1 base from J, the gap between germline ends came to 9 bases. CDR3 nucleotides: TGTGCCAGCAGGACCTACAGGAACACCGGGGAGCTGTTTTTT. Encoded protein: CASRTYRNTGELFF.

V usage is TRBV27 and J usage is TRBJ2-6; TRBD1 agrees at 11 bases. Unmatched junction bases numbered 3, after V lost 1 base and J lost 1 base. Germline CDR1 and CDR2: MNHEY and SMNVEV (reference sequence). The CDR3 covers 18 residues. The CDR3 bases are TGTGCCAGCAGTTTATACGGGACAGGGGGGTCTGGGGCCAACGTCCTGACTTTC. It encodes CASSLYGTGGSGANVLTF.

V is TRBV4-1 and J is TRBJ1-3; D is unclear. Trimming shortened V by 2 bases and J by 2 bases, and 10 bases separated the two germline ends. CDR1 is MGHRA, CDR2 YSYEKL, per germline. The CDR3 spans 15 residues. The CDR3 loop reads CASSQTPSPGNTIYF. The CDR3 DNA reads TGCGCCAGCAGCCAAACCCCGAGCCCTGGAAACACCATATATTTT.

The chain combines TRBV5-1 with TRBJ2-7, with 7 bases identical to TRBD1. The germline V gene encodes CDR1 SGHRS and CDR2 YFSETQ. Trimming cost V 4 bases and J 0 bases; bases outside gene matches: 4. The CDR3 is made up of 14 amino acids. This CDR3 is CASSPGTASYEQYF. The CDR3 DNA follows: TGCGCCAGCAGCCCTGGGACAGCCTCCTACGAGCAGTACTTC.

CDR3 DNA: TGTGCCAGCAGCCGTGGGACAGTAGAGTTGGTAGCTTTCTTT. Its translation is CASSRGTVELVAFF. V is TRBV6-5 and J is TRBJ1-1; TRBD1 agrees at 7 bases. There are 14 residues in the CDR3. CDR1 and CDR2 (germline): MNHEY, SVGAGI. Trimming removed 6 bases from V and 10 bases from J; junction bases left unmatched: 14.

The V and J genes are TRBV16 and TRBJ1-1; D might be TRBD1 (6 bases). The germline gives CDR1 KGHSY, CDR2 FQNENV. Trimming shortened V by 1 base and J by 6 bases, and 18 bases separated the two germline ends. This CDR3 is built from 16 residues. The chain's CDR3 is CASSQLRRRGASEAFF. CDR3 in DNA: TGTGCCAGCAGCCAATTAAGGCGCAGGGGTGCTTCTGAAGCTTTCTTT.

The V and J genes are TRBV4-1 and TRBJ1-2; no clear D. This CDR3 region has 13 residues. Trimming pared 6 bases from V and 3 bases from J, leaving 11 bases between. CDR1 is MGHRA and CDR2 is YSYEKL in the germline V gene. DNA of the CDR3: TGCGCCAGCAGGCCGACGGGTTACTATGGCTACACCTTC. Protein sequence: CASRPTGYYGYTF.

The chain carries TRBV7-2 and TRBJ1-2, with 7 positions matching TRBD1. V shed 4 bases and J 4 bases; nucleotides not matched to a gene: 3. The CDR3 totals 13 residues. Germline V CDR1 and CDR2: SGHTA, FQGNSA. The CDR3 protein is CASSYRGGYGYTF. CDR3 nucleotides: TGTGCCAGCAGCTACAGGGGAGGCTATGGCTACACCTTC. Full variable domain (outside the CDR3, taken from reference TRBV7-2 and TRBJ1-2): GAGVSQSPSNKVTEKGKDVELRCDPISGHTALYWYRQSLGQGLEFLIYFQGNSAPDKSGLPSDRFSAERTGGSVSTLTIQRTQQEDSAVYLCASSYRGGYGYTFGSGTRLTVV.

The chain carries TRBV28 and TRBJ2-5; D is unresolved. The J call could be wrong; TRBJ2-7 is a better fit for the DNA end. Germline lookup yields CDR1 MDHEN and CDR2 SYDVKM. This CDR3 is built from 12 residues. The CDR3 protein is CASSLSSYEQYF. The CDR3 DNA sequence: TGTGCCAGCAGTTTATCCTCCTACGAGCAGTACTTC.

The rearrangement uses TRBV30 and TRBJ2-6; 8 bases are shared with TRBD2. V lost 2 bases, J lost 0 bases, and 6 bases stayed unmatched. CDR1 and CDR2 (germline): GTSNPN, SVGIG (reference sequence). CDR3 length equals 17 residues. The DNA of the CDR3 is TGTGCCTGGAGTTCAGCGGGGGCCAGCTCTGGGGCCAACGTCCTGACTTTC. It is translated as CAWSSAGASSGANVLTF.

The gene calls are TRBV2 and TRBJ2-5, with 7 bases identical to TRBD1. The CDR3 extends over 14 amino acids. Germline-derived CDR1 and CDR2 are SNHLY and FYNNEI. The V gene end was trimmed by 4 bases and the J gene end by 1 base; junction bases not matched to a gene: 3. The chain's CDR3 is CASSGQGVQETQYF. CDR3 sequence (DNA): TGTGCCAGCAGTGGCCAGGGGGTCCAAGAGACCCAGTACTTC.

V is TRBV28 and J is TRBJ2-3, with D perhaps matching TRBD1 (8 bases). Between the trimmed V and J ends, which lost 6 bases and 4 bases, there was a span of 17 bases. CDR3 size: 15 residues. CDR1 is MDHEN, CDR2 SYDVKM, per germline. CDR3 residues: CASSHRGGPSDTQYF. Written as DNA, the CDR3 is TGTGCCAGCAGCCACAGGGGGGGGCCCTCAGATACGCAGTATTTT.

This clone was seen only a few times. The chain combines TRBV5-1 with TRBJ2-2; D unclear. Trimming left V 5 bases short and J 3 bases short, with 17 bases between. Per the germline V gene, CDR1 is SGHRS and CDR2 is YFSETQ. The CDR3 has 16 amino acids. The CDR3 here is CASRPGSLPDTGELFF. The CDR3 DNA is TGCGCCAGCAGACCCGGGTCCCTACCTGACACCGGGGAGCTGTTTTTT.

This sequence joins TRBV2 and TRBJ1-5; D is perhaps TRBD1 (5 bases). CDR3 length: 14 amino acids. V shed 2 bases and J shed 5 bases, with 10 bases lying between them. The germline V gene has CDR1 SNHLY and CDR2 FYNNEI. CDR3 DNA: TGTGCCAGCAGTGAACGGACACCCGATCAGCCCCAGCATTTT. Translating gives CASSERTPDQPQHF.

The J gene is TRBJ2-3, the V gene TRBV18; D uncertain. CDR1 is KGHSH and CDR2 is LQKENI in the germline V gene. V lost 1 base, J lost 2 bases, and 13 bases lay in between. The CDR3 loop spans 16 amino acids. Written as DNA, the CDR3 is TGTGCCAGCTCACCACTAGTTGCAGGCTTCACAGATACGCAGTATTTT. Protein: CASSPLVAGFTDTQYF.

This clone was observed a handful of times. The chain employs TRBV6-6 and TRBJ1-5; possible D gene TRBD1, 5 bases. Trimming took 5 bases from V and 3 from J, leaving 11 bases between them. The CDR3 spans 14 residues. The germline gives CDR1 MNHNY, CDR2 SVGAGI (reference sequence). CDR3: CASSPTGSNQPQHF. In DNA, the CDR3 is TGTGCCAGCAGTCCTACAGGTTCCAATCAGCCCCAGCATTTT.

Note on this clone: This sample also contains other DNA sequences that code for the same CDR3. This chain connects TRBV9 to TRBJ2-5, with TRBD2 identical over 8 bases. Germline CDR1 is SGDLS and CDR2 is YYNGEE. V dropped 1 base and J dropped 5; count of bases not matched to a gene: 7. The CDR3 is 15 residues long. The chain's CDR3 is CASSVTGGPGETQYF. The CDR3 DNA reads as TGTGCCAGCAGCGTAACGGGAGGGCCGGGGGAGACCCAGTACTTC.